The 2 T cell receptor beta chains below were found in one sample sequenced in a study of identifying expanded T cells in peripheral blood. Assay: immunoSEQ multiplex PCR; the TCRdb copy retains only in-frame clones and omits some. Among around 120,000 clones listed, approximately 84% were seen once. Input material: blood. These receptors were obtained from a person aged 18 to 70 in good health.

This chain links TRBV18 with TRBJ2-4, with 8 bases lining up with TRBD1. V was pared by 3 bases and J by 6 bases, with 7 bases of the junction left unmatched. The germline V gene has CDR1 KGHSH and CDR2 LQKENI. The CDR3 covers 15 residues. The CDR3 region is CASSPQGAQLNIQYF. CDR3 nucleotides: TGTGCCAGCTCACCGCAGGGGGCCCAACTAAACATTCAGTACTTC.

This clone was observed a single time. The CDR3 protein is CASSNGVKQYF. The CDR3 DNA reads TGTGCCAGCAGTAACGGGGTCAAGCAGTACTTC. The V gene is TRBV25-1, the J gene TRBJ2-7, with D perhaps matching TRBD2 (5 bases). V was shortened by 5 bases and J by 8 bases, with 10 bases between the two germline ends. CDR1 is MGHDK, CDR2 SYGVNS, per germline. This CDR3 is built from 11 residues.